This T cell receptor beta chain was obtained from a study of cytomegalovirus exposure and HLA in healthy donors. Regarding donors, all were healthy bone marrow donors. In its sample, this clone was seen a few times. Its antigen is unidentified. V trimming: 0 bases; J trimming: 4 bases; junction bases outside the gene matches: 5. CDR3 length: 17 amino acids. Germline CDR1 reads MDHEN; CDR2 reads SYDVKM. Study outcomes and limitations: In vitro data verified a few CMV-associated chains as specific for CMV antigens. TCR beta V segments were, for the most part, productive about 87% or about 30% of the time in an earlier analysis.

PCR involved 60 Vbeta and 13 Jbeta primers. Sequenced by immunoSEQ multiplex PCR; TCRdb stores in-frame clones only, minus some. The sample carries 100,000 to 150,000 clones, around 66% recorded once. The sample comprised PBMCs. The chain uses TRBV28 and TRBJ2-3, with 12 bases fitting TRBD2. The sequence was obtained from a woman aged 35 to 49 in good health and CMV-seropositive. The CDR3 loop is CASSLWDLAGGPDTQYF. The CDR3 nucleotides are TGTGCCAGCAGTTTATGGGACCTAGCGGGGGGGCCAGATACGCAGTATTTT.